The next 17 T cell receptor beta chains were all read from a single sample in a study of control samples from healthy donors and cancer patients. Profiling relied on immunoSEQ multiplex PCR, and the TCRdb table lists in-frame clones only, not all of them. The top ten clones hold about 14% of a sample with some 250,000 clones, approximately 80% of them seen once. Sequencing input: PBMCs. These receptors came from a woman aged 55-69 years with lung cancer.

The gene calls are TRBV21-1 and TRBJ1-5. TRBV21-1 is marked as a pseudogene. CDR3 length: 16 amino acids. In DNA, the CDR3 is TGTGCCAGCAGCATTGGGACCTCGGGAGACAATCAGCCCCAGCATTTT. Encoded protein: CASSIGTSGDNQPQHF.

This clone was seen a handful of times. The rearrangement links TRBV25-1 to TRBJ1-2; D call uncertain. V was clipped by 3 bases and J by 4 bases, with 6 bases between them. Germline V gives CDR1 MGHDK, CDR2 SYGVNS. The CDR3 length is 12 residues. CDR3 amino acids: CASSDWGYGYTF. CDR3 bases: TGTGCCAGCAGTGATTGGGGCTATGGCTACACCTTC.

V is TRBV6-6 and J is TRBJ1-1, with TRBD1 identical over 8 bases. The J segment lost 7 bases and the V segment lost 6 bases, leaving 4 bases of the junction unmatched. Germline V lookup: CDR1 MNHNY, CDR2 SVGAGI (reference sequence). The CDR3 runs 12 residues. CDR3 protein: CASRAGGIEAFF. DNA of the CDR3: TGTGCCAGCAGAGCAGGGGGCATTGAAGCTTTCTTT.

The chain is built from TRBV3-1 (or the pseudogene TRBV3-2) and TRBJ1-1; D remains ambiguous. The CDR3 is 13 residues long. CDR1 and CDR2 from the germline V gene are LGHDT and YNNKEL (reference sequence). V shed 6 bases and J shed 7 bases, with 15 bases lying between them. This CDR3 reads CASRMGPLLEAFF. Written as DNA, the CDR3 is TGTGCCAGCAGAATGGGTCCCCTCCTTGAAGCTTTCTTT.

The chain uses TRBV18 and TRBJ2-7; 9 positions agree with TRBD1. After removal of 3 bases from V and 6 bases from J, the junction contained 6 bases not matched to a gene. The CDR3 length is 14 residues. Germline CDR1 KGHSH, CDR2 LQKENI. The CDR3 protein is CASSPTGGGGEQYF. The CDR3 DNA is TGTGCCAGCTCACCGACAGGGGGTGGAGGCGAGCAGTACTTC. Together with reference TRBV18 and TRBJ2-7, the CDR3 gives the full variable domain: NAGVMQNPRHLVRRRGQEARLRCSPMKGHSHVYWYRQLPEEGLKFMVYLQKENIIDESGMPKERFSAEFPKEGPSILRIQQVVRGDSAAYFCASSPTGGGGEQYFGPGTRLTVT.

The chain combines TRBV7-3 with TRBJ1-1, with D maybe TRBD1 (6 bases). Trimming stripped 6 bases from V and 2 bases from J, with 7 bases between. The germline V gene encodes CDR1 SGHTA and CDR2 FQGTGA. The CDR3 has 12 residues. For the CDR3, the DNA is TGTGCCAGCAGGGACAGCAACACTGAAGCTTTCTTT. Translation: CASRDSNTEAFF. Using reference TRBV7-3 and TRBJ1-1 for the parts outside the CDR3, the full variable domain is GAGVSQTPSNKVTEKGKYVELRCDPISGHTALYWYRQSLGQGPEFLIYFQGTGAADDSGLPNDRFFAVRPEGSVSTLKIQRTERGDSAVYLCASRDSNTEAFFGQGTRLTVV.

In DNA form, the CDR3 reads TGTGCCAGCTCACCACGGGACTCGGATGGCTACACCTTC. Translating it yields CASSPRDSDGYTF. The chain combines TRBV18 with TRBJ1-2, with D possibly TRBD1 on 5 matching bases. Trimming left V 1 base short and J 6 bases short, with 9 bases between. The CDR3 consists of 13 residues. The germline V gene has CDR1 KGHSH and CDR2 LQKENI.

The rearrangement links TRBV6-1 to TRBJ1-5, with no clear D. CDR3 length equals 14 residues. The germline V gene encodes CDR1 MNHNS and CDR2 SASEGT. Between the trimmed V and J ends, which lost 1 base and 5 bases, there was a span of 9 bases. The CDR3 loop is CASSEVGTDQPQHF. In DNA, the CDR3 is TGTGCCAGCAGTGAAGTCGGAACGGATCAGCCCCAGCATTTT.

The chain links TRBV5-1 to TRBJ2-7; 7 bases fit TRBD2. CDR3 length: 16 amino acids. Per germline, CDR1 SGHRS and CDR2 YFSETQ. The V and J ends lost 0 bases and 0 bases, in that order; junction bases with no gene match: 6. CDR3 nucleotides: TGCGCCAGCAGCTTGGGGGAGGGGTTCCTCTCCTACGAGCAGTACTTC. Its translation is CASSLGEGFLSYEQYF.

This chain links TRBV2 with TRBJ1-4; TRBD1 matches at 7 bases. After removal of 5 bases from V and 4 bases from J, the junction contained 16 bases not matched to a gene. Germline values: CDR1 SNHLY, CDR2 FYNNEI. This CDR3 contains 18 residues. CDR3 region: CASSKLYLHRGDNEKLFF. The CDR3 nucleotides are TGTGCCAGCAGTAAGCTGTACCTTCACAGGGGTGATAATGAAAAACTGTTTTTT.

The chain joins TRBV5-8 to TRBJ1-5; the match to TRBD1 covers 10 bases. Trimming at V came to 4 bases and at J to 15 bases, leaving 7 bases not matched to a gene. This CDR3 region has 12 residues. From germline, CDR1 is SGHTS and CDR2 YDEGEE. For the CDR3, the DNA is TGTGCCAGCAGCCGACTCCGGGACAGGGGGCATTTT. Translation gives CASSRLRDRGHF.

Turning to this clone: Other DNA variants within this sample encode the same CDR3. The chain has TRBV5-6 and TRBJ1-2; tentative D call: TRBD1 (5 bases). This CDR3 has 12 residues. Trimming shortened V by 1 base and J by 7 bases, and 8 bases separated the two germline ends. From germline, CDR1 is SGHDT and CDR2 YYEEEE. The DNA of the CDR3 is TGTGCCAGCAGCTTGTACGGGGCTGGCTACACCTTC. Its translation is CASSLYGAGYTF.

As regards this clone: The sample holds other DNA sequences that translate to the same CDR3. The genes are TRBV6-5 and TRBJ1-2, with D maybe TRBD1 (5 bases). The CDR3 sequence is 14 residues long. The germline CDR1 and CDR2 sequences are MNHEY and SVGAGI. Between the trimmed V and J ends, which lost 2 bases and 2 bases, there was a span of 9 bases. The CDR3 loop is CASSYGGRNYGYTF. The CDR3 DNA sequence: TGTGCCAGCAGTTACGGGGGACGGAACTATGGCTACACCTTC.

This clone has only one observation. This chain connects TRBV6-1 to TRBJ1-2; unclear D gene. The CDR3 runs 13 residues. Trimming pared 1 base from V and 8 bases from J, leaving 11 bases between. Germline loops: CDR1 MNHNS, CDR2 SASEGT. CDR3: CASSEGAVGGYTF. The CDR3 bases are TGTGCCAGCAGTGAAGGGGCGGTTGGGGGCTACACCTTC.

The chain links TRBV7-3 to TRBJ2-2; D may be TRBD1 or TRBD2 (5 bases each). V lost 4 bases and J lost 7, with 13 bases in between. CDR1 is SGHTA and CDR2 is FQGTGA in the germline V gene. There are 14 residues in the CDR3. The CDR3 region is CASSSVGAGGELFF. In DNA form, the CDR3 reads TGTGCCAGCAGCTCCGTTGGGGCGGGCGGGGAGCTGTTTTTT.

Points on this clone: Additional DNA sequences in this sample encode the identical CDR3. The V gene is TRBV2, the J gene TRBJ2-7; no definite D call. Trimming stripped 4 bases from V and 2 bases from J, with 6 bases between. In germline, CDR1 is SNHLY, CDR2 FYNNEI. The CDR3 sequence is 12 residues long. The CDR3 coding sequence is TGTGCCAGCAGTGTTAGCACCTACGAGCAGTACTTC. Translating it yields CASSVSTYEQYF.

The V and J genes are TRBV5-1 and TRBJ1-6; D remains unclear. The germline V gene has CDR1 SGHRS and CDR2 YFSETQ. The CDR3 is 16 amino acids. The V end lost 0 bases, the J end lost 9 bases, and 16 bases lay between the germline ends. The CDR3 nucleotides are TGCGCCAGCAGCTTGGCGGCCGCCCGGTTTGGTTCACCCCTCCACTTT. This translates into CASSLAAARFGSPLHF.